This T cell receptor (beta chain) was identified during a study of Graves' ophthalmopathy and Graves' hyperthyroidism. The table lists this clonotype with many counts. What it recognizes is unknown. This CDR3 is 13 amino acids long. The germline gives CDR1 KGHDR, CDR2 SFDVKD. With 6 bases removed from V and 0 bases from J, the gap between germline ends came to 6 bases. The authors amplified TCR beta CDR3 regions, and they did so from RNA transcripts for repertoire sequencing. HTBI primers primed a first-round RT-PCR, and a second-round multiplex PCR followed. Using its own MiXCR run on the multiplex PCR reads, TCRdb lists one record per CDR3 protein. The sample records fewer than 250,000 distinct CDR3 sequences, under 30% being singletons. The study, taken as a whole, reports: Cross-validated, the 13-signature model showed 87.88%/81.08% sensitivity/specificity, and 80%/75% in the test set.

The sequenced sample consisted of peripheral blood. This chain links TRBV24-1 with TRBJ2-3; D uncertain. The clonotype was recovered from a man in his forties or fifties with Graves' ophthalmopathy. The CDR3 reads CATSKQSTDTQYF. The CDR3 coding sequence is TGTGCCACCAGTAAACAAAGCACAGATACGCAGTATTTT.